The 16 T cell receptor beta chains in this list originate from one sample, sequenced in a study of T cell repertoires in enteric fever. TCRdb fed the reads into MiXCR, producing one record per CDR3 protein. The sample lists some 1,500 distinct CDR3 sequences; about 35% were seen once. The material sequenced was CCR7- CD38- CD4+ T cells from PBMCs. The receptors originated from a human donor with Salmonella enteric fever, either typhoid or paratyphoid (not recorded which).

This clonotype is deemed large. The gene calls are TRBV7-2 and TRBJ2-5; tentatively, D is TRBD2 (6 bases). V shed 5 bases and J shed 5 bases, with 18 bases lying between them. Germline V gene sequence: CDR1 SGHTA, CDR2 FQGNSA. CDR3 length: 15 amino acids. The CDR3 DNA reads TGTGCCAGCAGCCGGGACTTTTGGGGTGTTGAGACCCAGTACTTC. Translation gives CASSRDFWGVETQYF.

By proportion, this clonotype is large. This chain connects TRBV11-1 to TRBJ2-1; 10 bases are a match to TRBD1. Germline assignment: CDR1 SGHAT and CDR2 FQDESV (reference sequence). With V trimmed by 5 bases and J by 8 bases, 9 bases remained unmatched. This CDR3 contains 15 residues. The CDR3 bases are TGTGCCAGCAGCATGGGGGACAGGGGTGCGGATGAGCAGTTCTTC. Translation gives CASSMGDRGADEQFF.

In its sample, this clonotype was seen a few times. V usage is TRBV4-1 and J usage is TRBJ1-4, with TRBD1 matching 7 bases. J was trimmed by 4 bases and V by 4 bases; bases with no gene match: 6. Germline CDR1 reads MGHRA; CDR2 reads YSYEKL. The length of the CDR3 is 15 residues. CDR3 sequence (DNA): TGCGCCAGCAGCCCAGGGACAGTGAGTAATGAAAAACTGTTTTTT. Protein product: CASSPGTVSNEKLFF.

This clonotype was seen more than once but under ten times. This chain uses TRBV5-1 with TRBJ1-4; 7 bases align to TRBD1. The CDR3 spans 15 residues. V lost 1 base to trimming and J lost 5 bases; unmatched junction nucleotides: 5. Germline CDR1 is SGHRS and CDR2 is YFSETQ. The CDR3 reads CASSLLGQKNEKLFF. DNA for the CDR3: TGCGCCAGCAGCTTGTTGGGACAGAAAAATGAAAAACTGTTTTTT.

The chain couples TRBV7-7 to TRBJ1-1, with 12 bases that match TRBD1. The CDR3 is 18 residues long. The V gene's germline CDR1 is SSHAT and CDR2 FNYEAQ (reference sequence). V dropped 5 bases and J dropped 0; count of bases not matched to a gene: 10. This CDR3 reads CASSPMVGTGGLNTEAFF. The CDR3 nucleotides are TGTGCCAGCAGCCCGATGGTAGGGACAGGGGGCTTGAACACTGAAGCTTTCTTT.

Relative to its sample, this clonotype is medium-sized. In DNA form, the CDR3 reads TGCGCCAGCAGCTTGGCGGCAGGAACTAGCGAGCAGTACTTC. Translating gives CASSLAAGTSEQYF. This chain links TRBV5-1 with TRBJ2-7; TRBD2 is a possible D gene (5 bases). Germline CDR1 is SGHRS and CDR2 is YFSETQ. V dropped 0 bases and J dropped 6 bases, with 13 bases sitting between them. The CDR3 extends over 14 amino acids.

This clonotype was seen just once. The CDR3 DNA is TGTGCCAGCAGAGAGACGACTTTCGGACTAGCGGGAGGCGAGCAGTTCTTC. Translating it yields CASRETTFGLAGGEQFF. The chain has TRBV6-5 and TRBJ2-1, with 14 bases lining up with TRBD2. The V segment lost 6 bases and the J segment 10 bases; nucleotides outside the gene matches: 14. Per the germline V gene, CDR1 is MNHEY and CDR2 is SVGAGI. The CDR3 loop spans 17 amino acids.

The chain uses TRBV28 and TRBJ1-5, with D unresolved. The CDR3 spans 16 residues. V was pared by 4 bases and J by 2 bases, with 15 bases between. The germline V gene encodes CDR1 MDHEN and CDR2 SYDVKM. CDR3 DNA sequence: TGTGCCAGCAGTTCCCCCGTCGGGGTGGGCAATCAGCCCCAGCATTTT. Translation: CASSSPVGVGNQPQHF. The complete variable domain, with remaining parts taken from reference TRBV28 and TRBJ1-5, reads DVKVTQSSRYLVKRTGEKVFLECVQDMDHENMFWYRQDPGLGLRLIYFSYDVKMKEKGDIPEGYSVSREKKERFSLILESASTNQTSMYLCASSSPVGVGNQPQHFGDGTRLSIL.

Comment on this clonotype: The germline gene is not matched at one end of the junction; a read error may be the cause. The chain is built from TRBV4-1 and TRBJ2-7; 7 bases align to TRBD1. The CDR3 runs to 16 residues. Per the germline V gene, CDR1 is MGHRA and CDR2 is YSYEKL. CDR3 bases: TGCGCCAGCAGCCAAGATACAACAGGGGCCCTATTGTTTCAGAACTTC. Translating it yields CASSQDTTGALLFQNF.

This clonotype was found a few times. As DNA, the CDR3 is TGTGCCAGCAGTTACTTTACTCCCGGGAACTCGAACACTGAAGCTTTCTTT. Residues: CASSYFTPGNSNTEAFF. The chain recombines TRBV6-5 with TRBJ1-1; no clear D gene. Trimming left V 1 base short and J 1 base short, with 16 bases between. There are 17 residues in the CDR3. Germline V gives CDR1 MNHEY, CDR2 SVGAGI.

This clonotype was counted only a few times. The J gene is TRBJ1-1, the V gene TRBV5-1; perhaps TRBD1 as D (6 bases). Germline V CDR1 and CDR2: SGHRS, YFSETQ. The V end lost 2 bases, the J end lost 0 bases, and 11 bases lay between the germline ends. This CDR3 is built from 15 residues. The CDR3 bases are TGCGCCAGCAGCTTACAAGGGGACATGAACACTGAAGCTTTCTTT. Residues: CASSLQGDMNTEAFF.

This clonotype was detected only a few times. The chain recombines TRBV18 with TRBJ2-7; D not certain. The CDR3 is made up of 15 amino acids. Trimming pared 5 bases from V and 5 bases from J, leaving 19 bases between. The germline CDR1 and CDR2 sequences are KGHSH and LQKENI. In nucleotides, the CDR3 is TGTGCCAGCTCAGTAATAGGCGACGGAAATAACGAGCAGTACTTC. This translates into CASSVIGDGNNEQYF.

The gene calls are TRBV11-2 and TRBJ2-1; D might be TRBD1 (6 bases). The germline gives CDR1 SGHAT, CDR2 FQNNGV. Between the trimmed V and J ends, which lost 2 bases and 6 bases, there was a span of 14 bases. The CDR3 contains 15 residues. Here the CDR3 reads CASSLIRGRFNEQFF. CDR3 sequence (DNA): TGTGCCAGCAGCTTAATCAGGGGTCGGTTCAATGAGCAGTTCTTC.

Remarks on this clonotype: One end of the junction does not line up with germline, which may come from a read error. V usage is TRBV10-2 and J usage is TRBJ2-7, with D maybe TRBD2 (7 bases). CDR3 size: 15 residues. The germline CDR1 and CDR2 sequences are WSHSY and SAAADI. CDR3 region: CASSEYGGRSYEQYF. The DNA of the CDR3 is TGTGCCAGCAGTGAATACGGGGGGCGATCCTACGAGCAGTACTTC.

Relative to its sample, this clonotype is medium-sized (0.01 to 0.1%). The rearrangement links TRBV5-1 to TRBJ2-2, with D perhaps being TRBD1 or TRBD2 (5 bases each). The V end lost 0 bases, the J end lost 0 bases, and 9 bases lay between the germline ends. CDR3 length equals 16 residues. Germline assignment: CDR1 SGHRS and CDR2 YFSETQ. Here the CDR3 DNA reads TGCGCCAGCAGCTTGGAGGGACGGACGAACACCGGGGAGCTGTTTTTT. It translates to CASSLEGRTNTGELFF.

This clonotype is categorized as medium-sized. This sequence joins TRBV5-1 and TRBJ2-2; D may be TRBD1 (6 bases). The germline gives CDR1 SGHRS, CDR2 YFSETQ. The length of the CDR3 is 15 residues. Trimming removed 1 base from V and 3 bases from J, with 10 bases in between. This chain's CDR3 is CASSLTGSDTGELFF. DNA of the CDR3: TGCGCCAGCAGCTTGACAGGGTCGGACACCGGGGAGCTGTTTTTT.